The 9 T cell receptor beta chains below come from one sample, sequenced in a study of regulatory dendritic cells for organ transplantation. Sorted T cells were CFSE-labeled and cultured around 5 days with allogeneic regulatory or mature dendritic cells at 1:10. TCRdb's copy holds only in-frame clones and misses some; the assay was immunoSEQ multiplex PCR. Altogether approximately 11,000 clones are present, 80% being singletons, with the ten largest covering around 2.3%. Their antigen targets remain unknown. Sequenced: memory CD4+ T cells from blood cultured with dendritic cells. Subset noted: CD45RO+ memory T cells. The origin of the receptors is a human donor in good health.

The chain joins TRBV7-2 to TRBJ1-5; possible D gene TRBD1, 5 bases. The CDR3 runs 15 residues. Looked up from germline, CDR1 is SGHTA and CDR2 is FQGNSA. The germline V and J ends were trimmed by 1 base and 1 base, with 8 bases remaining between them. CDR3 region: CASSLVGGSNQPQHF. The DNA for the CDR3 is TGTGCCAGCAGCTTAGTTGGGGGGAGCAATCAGCCCCAGCATTTT.

The chain combines TRBV10-1 with TRBJ2-5, with D unclear. V was cut by 4 bases and J by 4 bases, with 13 bases left in between. The CDR3 length is 14 residues. Germline CDR1 reads WNHNN; CDR2 reads SYGVQD (reference sequence). The CDR3 spells CASSAFKTVETQYF. CDR3 DNA sequence: TGCGCCAGCAGTGCTTTCAAAACCGTAGAGACCCAGTACTTC.

The chain combines TRBV29-1 with TRBJ2-5; D not certain. Germline CDR1 reads SQVTM; CDR2 reads ANQGSEA. V was shortened by 5 bases and J by 5 bases, with 12 bases between the two germline ends. This CDR3 spans 12 amino acids. DNA of the CDR3: TGCAGCGTTACCCCCGGGTACGAGACCCAGTACTTC. It is translated as CSVTPGYETQYF.

V gene TRBV6-5 combines with J gene TRBJ2-3; D is possibly TRBD2 (6 bases). CDR3 length: 12 residues. V dropped 4 bases and J dropped 4 bases, with 6 bases sitting between them. Germline CDR1 reads MNHEY; CDR2 reads SVGAGI. CDR3 loop: CASSWGADTQYF. CDR3 nucleotide sequence: TGTGCCAGCAGTTGGGGGGCAGATACGCAGTATTTT.

This rearrangement joins TRBV6-1 to TRBJ2-5, with D possibly TRBD1 on 6 matching bases. The DNA end lines up better with TRBJ2-7; the J call may be wrong. This CDR3 is 12 amino acids long. In germline, CDR1 is MNHNS, CDR2 SASEGT. CDR3 loop: CASSENRDEQYF. CDR3 DNA sequence: TGTGCCAGCAGTGAAAACAGGGACGAGCAGTACTTC.

This chain joins TRBV4-1 and TRBJ1-3; no clear D. Germline V gene data show CDR1 as MGHRA and CDR2 as YSYEKL. The CDR3 loop spans 14 amino acids. V was shortened by 0 bases and J by 3 bases, with 6 bases between the two germline ends. This chain's CDR3 is CASSQEGNGNTIYF. The CDR3, as DNA: TGCGCCAGCAGCCAAGAGGGGAATGGAAACACCATATATTTT.

The chain has TRBV9 and TRBJ2-2; 7 bases fit TRBD2. Losses at the gene ends were 3 bases for V and 1 base for J; bases not matched to a gene: 3. The CDR3 loop spans 15 amino acids. Per germline, CDR1 SGDLS and CDR2 YYNGEE. CDR3 DNA sequence: TGTGCCAGCAGCGCACTAGCGTTGAACACCGGGGAGCTGTTTTTT. This codes for CASSALALNTGELFF.

CDR3 in amino acids: CASSGGLVKADTQYF. As DNA, the CDR3 is TGTGCCAGCAGTGGGGGACTAGTTAAAGCAGATACGCAGTATTTT. This rearrangement joins TRBV2 to TRBJ2-3; 8 bases align to TRBD2. Germline loops: CDR1 SNHLY, CDR2 FYNNEI. The CDR3 contains 15 residues. V shed 4 bases, J shed 4 bases, and the junction held 7 bases outside the gene matches. Drawing the rest from reference TRBV2 and TRBJ2-3, the complete variable domain is EPEVTQTPSHQVTQMGQEVILRCVPISNHLYFYWYRQILGQKVEFLVSFYNNEISEKSEIFDDQFSVERPDGSNFTLKIRSTKLEDSAMYFCASSGGLVKADTQYFGPGTRLTVL.

The chain uses TRBV29-1 and TRBJ1-5; D not certain. The CDR3 loop spans 13 amino acids. CDR1 and CDR2 (germline): SQVTM, ANQGSEA. V was clipped by 6 bases and J by 3 bases, with 12 bases between them. In DNA form, the CDR3 reads TGCAGCGTCGCAGACGGATTCAATCAGCCCCAGCATTTT. Residues: CSVADGFNQPQHF. Full variable domain (outside the CDR3, taken from reference TRBV29-1 and TRBJ1-5): SAVISQKPSRDICQRGTSLTIQCQVDSQVTMMFWYRQQPGQSLTLIATANQGSEATYESGFVIDKFPISRPNLTFSTLTVSNMSPEDSSIYLCSVADGFNQPQHFGDGTRLSIL.